Below are 29 T cell receptor beta chains sequenced from a single sample in a study of shared clonotypes between healthy human individuals. Only in-frame clones appear in the TCRdb table, and some are missing; sequencing was by immunoSEQ multiplex PCR. The sample holds 1.5 million to 1.9 million clones, 98% seen once. Sequencing input: naive CD4+ T cells sorted from blood. As to subset: CD45RA+ positively selected. Receptor source: a man aged 25 to 45 in good health.

This chain links TRBV27 with TRBJ2-1; 7 nucleotides align to TRBD1. V trimming: 3 bases; J trimming: 8 bases; junction bases outside the gene matches: 10. This CDR3 contains 15 residues. Germline-derived CDR1 and CDR2 are MNHEY and SMNVEV (reference sequence). The CDR3 DNA sequence: TGTGCCAGCAGTTTCGAGACAGGGCGTTTTCATGAGCAGTTCTTC. This codes for CASSFETGRFHEQFF.

This chain uses TRBV20-1 with TRBJ2-5; D assignment may be TRBD1 or TRBD2 (5 bases each). The J call may be wrong; the DNA end is better matched by TRBJ2-7. The CDR3 contains 11 residues. CDR1 is DFQATT, CDR2 SNEGSKA, per germline (reference sequence). CDR3: CSAPWGNEQYF. CDR3 coding DNA: TGCAGTGCTCCTTGGGGGAACGAGCAGTACTTC.

V and J are TRBV27 and TRBJ1-2; tentative D call: TRBD1 (6 bases). Germline-derived CDR1 and CDR2 are MNHEY and SMNVEV (reference sequence). The CDR3 extends over 15 amino acids. V was pared by 0 bases and J by 7 bases, with 15 bases between. CDR3 sequence reads: CASSLSRAGAVGYTF. The CDR3 bases are TGTGCCAGCAGTTTATCGAGAGCGGGGGCTGTTGGCTACACCTTC.

This clone was picked up one time. The CDR3 protein is CASSTGLSNEKLFF. CDR3 in DNA: TGTGCCAGCTCGACTGGACTCTCGAATGAAAAACTGTTTTTT. The V call is TRBV11-1, the J call TRBJ1-4; D ambiguous. The germline V gene encodes CDR1 SGHAT and CDR2 FQDESV (reference sequence). Trimming stripped 8 bases from V and 5 bases from J, with 15 bases between. The CDR3 loop spans 14 amino acids.

V is TRBV28 and J is TRBJ2-7; D gene unclear. The CDR3 has 14 residues. V lost 6 bases to trimming and J lost 2 bases, with 14 bases between them. Germline V CDR1 and CDR2: MDHEN, SYDVKM. The chain's CDR3 is CASSLNDGTYEQYF. The CDR3 nucleotides are TGTGCCAGCAGCCTCAACGACGGAACCTACGAGCAGTACTTC.

V and J are TRBV13 and TRBJ2-1; TRBD2 matches at 13 bases. CDR3 length equals 17 residues. The V gene's germline CDR1 is PRHDT and CDR2 FYEKMQ (reference sequence). The J segment lost 8 bases and the V segment lost 5 bases, leaving 12 bases of the junction unmatched. CDR3 bases: TGTGCCAGCAGCACTACCCGCGGACTAGCGGGAGCAGATGAGCAGTTCTTC. Amino acids: CASSTTRGLAGADEQFF.

The chain joins TRBV2 to TRBJ2-5, with D perhaps matching TRBD1 (6 bases). The germline V and J ends were trimmed by 1 base and 0 bases, with 9 bases remaining between them. The CDR3 is 15 residues long. Germline CDR1 reads SNHLY; CDR2 reads FYNNEI. The CDR3 spells CASSEDRAYQETQYF. CDR3 in DNA: TGTGCCAGCAGTGAAGACAGGGCGTACCAAGAGACCCAGTACTTC.

The gene calls are TRBV28 and TRBJ2-2, with TRBD1 matching 7 bases. There are 14 residues in the CDR3. The J segment lost 4 bases and the V segment lost 4 bases, leaving 3 bases of the junction unmatched. The germline V gene has CDR1 MDHEN and CDR2 SYDVKM. CDR3 sequence: CASSWDSITGELFF. CDR3 bases: TGTGCCAGCAGTTGGGACAGCATCACCGGGGAGCTGTTTTTT.

This chain connects TRBV29-1 to TRBJ2-5; possible D gene TRBD1, 5 bases. Trimming took off 4 bases at V and 4 bases at J, with 19 bases between the two ends. The CDR3 length is 15 residues. Germline V gene data show CDR1 as SQVTM and CDR2 as ANQGSEA. In DNA form, the CDR3 reads TGCAGCGTTGCTCTCGGTGGGCAGGGCCGAGAGACCCAGTACTTC. Translation gives CSVALGGQGRETQYF.

Here the CDR3 reads CASSSSPYNEQFF. DNA for the CDR3: TGTGCCAGCAGCTCCTCCCCCTACAATGAGCAGTTCTTC. This chain uses TRBV7-3 with TRBJ2-1; D is uncertain. CDR1 is SGHTA and CDR2 is FQGTGA in the germline V gene. V lost 4 bases and J lost 2, with 6 bases in between. The CDR3 loop spans 13 amino acids.

CDR3 coding DNA: TGCGCCAGCAGCTTGGAACAGGCGGACACCGGGGAGCTGTTTTTT. It is translated as CASSLEQADTGELFF. This chain joins TRBV5-1 and TRBJ2-2; D is possibly TRBD1 (5 bases). Looked up from germline, CDR1 is SGHRS and CDR2 is YFSETQ. The CDR3 spans 15 residues. V lost 0 bases to trimming and J lost 3 bases, with 9 bases between them.

The chain joins TRBV7-9 to TRBJ1-2; D is ambiguous. The CDR3 contains 13 residues. Germline assignment: CDR1 SEHNR and CDR2 FQNEAQ (reference sequence). V lost 3 bases and J 4 bases, leaving 9 bases between the germline ends. CDR3 nucleotides: TGTGCCAGCAGCTTGGGTCCGAGCTATGGCTACACCTTC. Encoded protein: CASSLGPSYGYTF.

The V and J genes are TRBV5-6 and TRBJ2-1; 7 bases are shared with TRBD1. With 4 bases clipped from V and 0 bases from J, the junction kept 7 bases outside the gene matches. The CDR3 is made up of 16 amino acids. Germline V lookup: CDR1 SGHDT, CDR2 YYEEEE. CDR3 loop: CASSGTALSSYNEQFF. The CDR3 region has the DNA TGTGCCAGCAGCGGGACAGCCCTCAGCTCCTACAATGAGCAGTTCTTC.

The rearrangement joins TRBV5-1 to TRBJ2-2, with 14 bases aligning to TRBD2. The CDR3 is 20 amino acids. Germline CDR1 is SGHRS and CDR2 is YFSETQ. V gave up 5 bases and J gave up 2 bases; unmatched junction bases: 14. CDR3 loop: CASRIRLVGLAGANTGELFF. CDR3 nucleotide sequence: TGCGCCAGCAGAATAAGACTGGTGGGACTAGCGGGAGCCAACACCGGGGAGCTGTTTTTT.

The CDR3 reads CASSQNGLAGSEQYF. CDR3 sequence (DNA): TGTGCCAGCAGCCAAAACGGGCTAGCGGGTTCCGAGCAGTACTTC. The V gene is TRBV11-1, the J gene TRBJ2-7; 8 bases map to TRBD2. The ends lost 5 bases at V and 6 bases at J; junction bases unmatched: 12. The CDR3 covers 15 residues. Germline-derived CDR1 and CDR2 are SGHAT and FQDESV (reference sequence).

This clone occurred a few times. This specimen includes other DNA sequences encoding the same CDR3. This chain connects TRBV5-1 to TRBJ2-7; tentative D call: TRBD1 (6 bases). Germline CDR1 reads SGHRS; CDR2 reads YFSETQ. The CDR3 consists of 12 residues. With 4 bases removed from V and 3 bases from J, the gap between germline ends came to 8 bases. CDR3 sequence: CASSPDSYEQYF. In DNA, the CDR3 is TGCGCCAGCAGCCCGGACAGCTACGAGCAGTACTTC. Full variable domain (outside the CDR3, taken from reference TRBV5-1 and TRBJ2-7): KAGVTQTPRYLIKTRGQQVTLSCSPISGHRSVSWYQQTPGQGLQFLFEYFSETQRNKGNFPGRFSGRQFSNSRSEMNVSTLELGDSALYLCASSPDSYEQYFGPGTRLTVT.

The V call is TRBV7-6, the J call TRBJ2-3, with 10 bases matching TRBD2. The V segment lost 5 bases and the J segment 5 bases; nucleotides outside the gene matches: 10. The CDR3 has 16 residues. CDR1 is SGHVS, CDR2 FNYEAQ, per germline. CDR3 bases: TGTGCCAGCAGCCCATATTCTTTAGCGGGAGGAGATACGCAGTATTTT. Its translation is CASSPYSLAGGDTQYF.

This rearrangement joins TRBV15 to TRBJ2-1, with D perhaps matching TRBD1 or TRBD2 (5 bases each). This CDR3 has 15 amino acids. Trimming took 1 base from V and 9 from J, leaving 16 bases between them. Per the germline V gene, CDR1 is LNHNV and CDR2 is YYDKDF (reference sequence). The CDR3: CATSRANGGGVEQFF. The DNA of the CDR3 is TGTGCCACCAGCAGAGCTAACGGTGGGGGTGTTGAGCAGTTCTTC.

CDR3 sequence: CASGGRKFSGSTEDTQYF. CDR3 DNA: TGTGCCAGCGGTGGGAGGAAGTTTAGCGGGAGCACGGAAGATACGCAGTATTTT. The chain employs TRBV5-4 and TRBJ2-3, with TRBD2 matching over 9 bases. The CDR3 consists of 18 residues. CDR1 and CDR2 (germline): SGHNT, YYREEE (reference sequence). V was clipped by 7 bases and J by 5 bases; unmatched bases: 20.

The chain employs TRBV28 and TRBJ2-1; 12 nucleotides line up with TRBD2. The V and J ends lost 7 bases and 7 bases, in that order; junction bases with no gene match: 11. CDR3 length: 16 residues. Per germline, CDR1 MDHEN and CDR2 SYDVKM. This CDR3 is CASTRTSGRLGNEQFF. The DNA for the CDR3 is TGTGCCAGCACCAGAACTAGCGGGAGGTTGGGGAATGAGCAGTTCTTC. Combining the CDR3 with reference TRBV28 and TRBJ2-1 gives the whole variable domain DVKVTQSSRYLVKRTGEKVFLECVQDMDHENMFWYRQDPGLGLRLIYFSYDVKMKEKGDIPEGYSVSREKKERFSLILESASTNQTSMYLCASTRTSGRLGNEQFFGPGTRLTVL.

J is TRBJ2-7 and V is TRBV11-2; 8 bases match TRBD2. Germline V gene sequence: CDR1 SGHAT, CDR2 FQNNGV. The CDR3 is made up of 13 amino acids. The ends lost 5 bases at V and 7 bases at J; junction bases unmatched: 7. The CDR3 nucleotides read TGTGCCAGCAGCGCCGGGAGGGCAGGGGAGCAGTACTTC. It specifies CASSAGRAGEQYF.

This clone occurred once. The junction departs from the called germline gene at one end, perhaps through a read error. The genes are TRBV6-6 and TRBJ2-5; D ambiguous. CDR1 MNHNY and CDR2 SVGAGI come from the germline V gene (reference sequence). The CDR3 spans 13 residues. The CDR3 nucleotides are TGTGCCAGCAAAGGCTCGGTTCAAGGGACCCAGTACTTC. Translated: CASKGSVQGTQYF.

This rearrangement joins TRBV7-3 to TRBJ2-3; no reliable D call. The CDR3 totals 14 residues. The germline CDR1 and CDR2 sequences are SGHTA and FQGTGA. Between the trimmed V and J ends, which lost 5 bases and 0 bases, there was a span of 9 bases. The CDR3 DNA follows: TGTGCCAGCAGCCCACCGGGCAGCACAGATACGCAGTATTTT. Protein: CASSPPGSTDTQYF.

The V and J genes are TRBV11-2 and TRBJ1-1; TRBD1 might be the D (5 bases). There are 14 residues in the CDR3. Germline loops: CDR1 SGHAT, CDR2 FQNNGV. Trimming stripped 3 bases from V and 1 base from J, with 9 bases between. The CDR3 DNA sequence: TGTGCCAGCAGCTTGACAGTATGGAACACTGAAGCTTTCTTT. The encoded protein is CASSLTVWNTEAFF.

The genes are TRBV28 and TRBJ1-2; D is perhaps TRBD1 (5 bases). Germline CDR1 is MDHEN and CDR2 is SYDVKM. This CDR3 region has 14 residues. The V end was cut by 6 bases, the J end by 7 bases, with 18 bases between. CDR3 sequence: CASRWAGPASGYTF. The CDR3 coding sequence is TGTGCCAGCAGATGGGCAGGGCCCGCCTCTGGCTACACCTTC.

This clone was found once. The V call is TRBV28, the J call TRBJ1-2; D remains unclear. CDR3 length: 13 amino acids. V was shortened by 5 bases and J by 5 bases, with 12 bases between the two germline ends. The germline V gene encodes CDR1 MDHEN and CDR2 SYDVKM. This CDR3 is CASSQVPHYGYTF. Here the CDR3 DNA reads TGTGCCAGCAGTCAAGTGCCTCATTATGGCTACACCTTC.

The rearrangement joins TRBV5-1 to TRBJ2-5, with D perhaps TRBD1 or TRBD2 (5 bases each). The ends were cut back, 6 bases at V and 5 bases at J, with 17 bases in the middle. This CDR3 is built from 14 residues. Germline V gene lookup returns CDR1 SGHRS and CDR2 YFSETQ. Here the CDR3 reads CASMRSGWEETQYF. The DNA for the CDR3 is TGCGCCAGCATGCGGTCAGGGTGGGAGGAGACCCAGTACTTC.

The chain uses TRBV2 and TRBJ2-5; a possible D gene is TRBD1 (5 bases). This CDR3 has 15 residues. Between the trimmed V and J ends, which lost 2 bases and 1 base, there was a span of 11 bases. CDR1 is SNHLY, CDR2 FYNNEI, per germline. The CDR3: CASSEFVRVQETQYF. CDR3 sequence (DNA): TGTGCCAGCAGTGAATTCGTCAGGGTCCAAGAGACCCAGTACTTC.

As for this clone: Other DNA sequences within the sample encode an identical CDR3. The gene calls are TRBV9 and TRBJ2-4, with TRBD1 as a possible D gene (6 bases). V lost 0 bases and J 6 bases, leaving 10 bases between the germline ends. This CDR3 is built from 14 residues. Germline lookup yields CDR1 SGDLS and CDR2 YYNGEE. CDR3 loop: CASSVAGGGNIQYF. The CDR3 DNA reads TGTGCCAGCAGCGTAGCTGGGGGCGGAAACATTCAGTACTTC. The complete variable domain, with remaining parts taken from reference TRBV9 and TRBJ2-4, reads DSGVTQTPKHLITATGQRVTLRCSPRSGDLSVYWYQQSLDQGLQFLIQYYNGEERAKGNILERFSAQQFPDLHSELNLSSLELGDSALYFCASSVAGGGNIQYFGAGTRLSVL.